A selection of T cell receptor beta chains follows, all from one sample in a study of shared T cell receptors in the human thymus. Method: immunoSEQ multiplex PCR; TCRdb's copy keeps in-frame clones and lacks some. The table shows 720,000 or so clones, with approximately 83% occurring only once. This sample also belongs to another study, concerning human thymus T cells.

What was sequenced was thymocytes. Receptor source: a girl under three years old with a congenital heart defect. The CDR3 runs from the conserved cysteine through the conserved F or W. Fields, in order: clone size, J gene, D gene, V gene, CDR3 protein, CDR3 DNA. The D gene is left open where the match is weak. Clone size is stated in some rows and not others, as once, few, many or a class when expanded.

abundance: few
j_gene: TRBJ2-7
d_gene: .
v_gene: TRBV9
CDR3aa: CASSPDGSYYEQYF
CDR3nt: TGTGCCAGCAGCCCCGACGGGTCTTATTACGAGCAGTACTTC

abundance: .
j_gene: TRBJ2-7
d_gene: TRBD1
v_gene: TRBV7-6
CDR3aa: CASSRIDRGPNSYEQYF
CDR3nt: TGTGCCAGCAGCCGAATAGACAGGGGGCCCAACTCCTACGAGCAGTACTTC

abundance: .
j_gene: TRBJ1-1
d_gene: TRBD1
v_gene: TRBV4-3
CDR3aa: CASSQDRDREDTEAFF
CDR3nt: TGCGCCAGCAGCCAAGACCGGGACAGGGAGGACACTGAAGCTTTCTTT

abundance: once
j_gene: TRBJ1-2
d_gene: .
v_gene: TRBV9
CDR3aa: CASSGGGGYTF
CDR3nt: TGTGCCAGCAGCGGAGGTGGAGGCTACACCTTC

abundance: .
j_gene: TRBJ1-6
d_gene: .
v_gene: TRBV28
CDR3aa: CASSFKWRDAALNSPLHF
CDR3nt: TGTGCCAGCAGTTTTAAGTGGAGGGACGCCGCCCTAAATTCACCCCTCCACTTT

abundance: .
j_gene: TRBJ1-6
d_gene: TRBD1
v_gene: TRBV11-1
CDR3aa: CASSPRTGGNSPLHF
CDR3nt: TGTGCCAGCAGCCCACGGACAGGGGGGAATTCACCCCTCCACTTT

abundance: .
j_gene: TRBJ1-2
d_gene: .
v_gene: TRBV7-9
CDR3aa: CASSLTLYGYTF
CDR3nt: TGTGCCAGCAGCTTAACTCTTTATGGCTACACCTTC

abundance: .
j_gene: TRBJ1-2
d_gene: .
v_gene: TRBV4-1
CDR3aa: CASSQEARGYGYTF
CDR3nt: TGCGCCAGCAGCCAAGAGGCCCGGGGCTATGGCTACACCTTC

abundance: .
j_gene: TRBJ2-5
d_gene: TRBD2
v_gene: TRBV6-6
CDR3aa: CASSYILSGGQGTQYF
CDR3nt: TGTGCCAGCAGTTACATTTTGAGCGGGGGGCAAGGGACCCAGTACTTC

abundance: .
j_gene: TRBJ1-6
d_gene: .
v_gene: TRBV4-2
CDR3aa: CASSHTAKQGRGSPLHF
CDR3nt: TGTGCCAGCAGCCACACAGCCAAACAGGGTAGGGGTTCACCCCTCCACTTT

abundance: .
j_gene: TRBJ2-1
d_gene: .
v_gene: TRBV7-7
CDR3aa: CASSLFVGDTYNEQFF
CDR3nt: TGTGCTAGCAGCTTATTCGTGGGGGACACCTACAATGAGCAGTTCTTC

abundance: .
j_gene: TRBJ1-6
d_gene: .
v_gene: TRBV20-1
CDR3aa: CSARPEAPLHF
CDR3nt: TGCAGTGCTAGACCCGAGGCACCCCTCCACTTT

abundance: .
j_gene: TRBJ2-7
d_gene: TRBD1
v_gene: TRBV10-3
CDR3aa: CAISESTSRTGTIYEQYF
CDR3nt: TGTGCCATCAGTGAGTCGACTTCCCGGACAGGAACAATCTACGAGCAGTACTTC

abundance: .
j_gene: TRBJ1-2
d_gene: .
v_gene: TRBV6-4
CDR3aa: CASRGADGYTF
CDR3nt: TGTGCCAGCAGAGGGGCGGATGGCTACACCTTC

abundance: .
j_gene: TRBJ1-1
d_gene: .
v_gene: TRBV19
CDR3aa: CASSMPQGLFSNTEAFF
CDR3nt: TGTGCCAGTAGTATGCCACAGGGCCTCTTCTCGAACACTGAAGCTTTCTTT

abundance: .
j_gene: TRBJ1-3
d_gene: TRBD1
v_gene: TRBV28
CDR3aa: CASSARDRFSGNTIYF
CDR3nt: TGTGCCAGCAGTGCAAGGGACAGATTCTCTGGAAACACCATATATTTT

abundance: once
j_gene: TRBJ1-5
d_gene: .
v_gene: TRBV2
CDR3aa: CASSEGAGVSQPQHF
CDR3nt: TGTGCCAGCAGTGAAGGGGCGGGGGTCAGTCAGCCCCAGCATTTT

abundance: .
j_gene: TRBJ1-5
d_gene: .
v_gene: TRBV2
CDR3aa: CASSYRDSHNQPQHF
CDR3nt: TGTGCCAGCAGTTACCGCGACAGCCACAATCAGCCCCAGCATTTT

abundance: .
j_gene: TRBJ1-1
d_gene: .
v_gene: TRBV6-5
CDR3aa: CASSYSRPRELTEAFF
CDR3nt: TGTGCCAGCAGTTACTCGAGACCTCGGGAATTGACTGAAGCTTTCTTT

abundance: .
j_gene: TRBJ1-1
d_gene: .
v_gene: TRBV7-9
CDR3aa: CASSLYQGRGAFF
CDR3nt: TGTGCCAGCAGCTTATATCAGGGAAGGGGAGCTTTCTTT

abundance: .
j_gene: TRBJ1-3
d_gene: .
v_gene: TRBV9
CDR3aa: CASSPIGQSPEGVRNTIYF
CDR3nt: TGTGCCAGCAGCCCCATAGGACAGTCCCCGGAAGGGGTGCGAAACACCATATATTTT

abundance: .
j_gene: TRBJ1-5
d_gene: .
v_gene: TRBV27
CDR3aa: CASRSGGDQPQHF
CDR3nt: TGTGCCAGCCGCTCGGGGGGGGATCAGCCCCAGCATTTT

abundance: .
j_gene: TRBJ1-4
d_gene: TRBD1
v_gene: TRBV7-7
CDR3aa: CASSLGDREANEKLFF
CDR3nt: TGTGCTAGCAGCCTGGGAGACAGGGAGGCTAATGAAAAACTGTTTTTT

abundance: .
j_gene: TRBJ1-2
d_gene: TRBD1
v_gene: TRBV5-5
CDR3aa: CASRTGQGLPKTRIYYGYTF
CDR3nt: TGTGCCAGCAGGACGGGACAGGGGCTGCCGAAGACCCGGATTTACTATGGCTACACCTTC

abundance: .
j_gene: TRBJ1-2
d_gene: .
v_gene: TRBV11-2
CDR3aa: CASSLNGGAILTLPYGYTF
CDR3nt: TGTGCCAGCAGTCTAAATGGGGGCGCTATTCTTACCCTGCCCTATGGCTACACCTTC

abundance: .
j_gene: TRBJ2-7
d_gene: TRBD1
v_gene: TRBV28
CDR3aa: CASSLQGAKRLHEQYF
CDR3nt: TGTGCCAGCAGTTTGCAGGGGGCGAAACGTCTGCACGAGCAGTACTTC

abundance: .
j_gene: TRBJ1-5
d_gene: .
v_gene: TRBV6-5
CDR3aa: CAPTGAVQPQHF
CDR3nt: TGTGCCCCCACAGGTGCCGTTCAGCCCCAGCATTTT

abundance: .
j_gene: TRBJ1-5
d_gene: TRBD1
v_gene: TRBV19
CDR3aa: CASSGTAPQPQHF
CDR3nt: TGTGCCAGTAGCGGGACAGCGCCTCAGCCCCAGCATTTT

abundance: .
j_gene: TRBJ2-3
d_gene: TRBD2
v_gene: TRBV5-1
CDR3aa: CASSLHPGTSGGADTQYF
CDR3nt: TGCGCCAGCAGCCTGCATCCCGGGACTAGCGGGGGGGCAGATACGCAGTATTTT

abundance: once
j_gene: TRBJ1-1
d_gene: .
v_gene: TRBV7-9
CDR3aa: CASSLVPELTEAFF
CDR3nt: TGTGCCAGCAGCTTAGTTCCGGAGCTGACTGAAGCTTTCTTT

abundance: .
j_gene: TRBJ2-3
d_gene: .
v_gene: TRBV27
CDR3aa: CASSFDPLREGTDTQYF
CDR3nt: TGTGCCAGCAGTTTTGATCCTCTCAGGGAAGGCACAGATACGCAGTATTTT

abundance: once
j_gene: TRBJ2-3
d_gene: TRBD2
v_gene: TRBV5-1
CDR3aa: CASTPGTAGGSDTQYF
CDR3nt: TGCGCCAGCACCCCGGGGACGGCGGGGGGTTCAGATACGCAGTATTTT

abundance: few
j_gene: TRBJ2-5
d_gene: .
v_gene: TRBV5-4
CDR3aa: CASSWVTSKETQYF
CDR3nt: TGTGCCAGCAGCTGGGTAACTAGCAAAGAGACCCAGTACTTC

abundance: .
j_gene: TRBJ1-1
d_gene: .
v_gene: TRBV5-4
CDR3aa: CASSLEWMRQGEAFF
CDR3nt: TGTGCCAGCAGCTTGGAGTGGATGCGGCAGGGGGAAGCTTTCTTT

abundance: .
j_gene: TRBJ2-5
d_gene: .
v_gene: TRBV28
CDR3aa: CASSPRDTLGKEETQYF
CDR3nt: TGTGCCAGCAGCCCAAGGGACACCCTAGGCAAAGAAGAGACCCAGTACTTC

abundance: .
j_gene: TRBJ1-2
d_gene: TRBD1
v_gene: TRBV4-3
CDR3aa: CASSLRGQGLYGYTF
CDR3nt: TGCGCCAGCAGCCTTAGGGGACAGGGACTCTATGGCTACACCTTC

abundance: .
j_gene: TRBJ2-2
d_gene: .
v_gene: TRBV7-7
CDR3aa: CASSFSQGGSGELFF
CDR3nt: TGTGCTAGCAGCTTCTCACAGGGGGGGTCCGGGGAGCTGTTTTTT

abundance: .
j_gene: TRBJ2-7
d_gene: TRBD2
v_gene: TRBV4-3
CDR3aa: CASSQEAASGDPYEQYF
CDR3nt: TGCGCCAGCAGCCAAGAGGCCGCTAGCGGGGACCCCTACGAGCAGTACTTC

abundance: .
j_gene: TRBJ2-1
d_gene: .
v_gene: TRBV4-1
CDR3aa: CASSRRDNSYNEQFF
CDR3nt: TGCGCCAGCAGCCGTCGGGATAACTCCTACAATGAGCAGTTCTTC

abundance: once
j_gene: TRBJ2-2
d_gene: .
v_gene: TRBV7-7
CDR3aa: CASSLDQVGGELFF
CDR3nt: TGTGCTAGCAGCTTAGATCAGGTTGGCGGGGAGCTGTTTTTT

abundance: .
j_gene: TRBJ1-6
d_gene: .
v_gene: TRBV7-2
CDR3aa: CASSPGGNSPLHF
CDR3nt: TGTGCCAGCAGCCCGGGGGGGAATTCACCCCTCCACTTT

abundance: .
j_gene: TRBJ1-2
d_gene: .
v_gene: TRBV27
CDR3aa: CASSPPPDGHGGYTF
CDR3nt: TGTGCCAGCAGTCCCCCCCCGGACGGACACGGGGGCTACACCTTC

abundance: .
j_gene: TRBJ1-6
d_gene: TRBD1
v_gene: TRBV15
CDR3aa: CATSRDTGTGGSPLHF
CDR3nt: TGTGCCACCAGCAGGGATACCGGGACAGGGGGTTCACCCCTCCACTTT

abundance: .
j_gene: TRBJ2-1
d_gene: .
v_gene: TRBV6-5
CDR3aa: CASSLSSYNEQFF
CDR3nt: TGTGCCAGCTCACTCTCCTCCTACAATGAGCAGTTCTTC

abundance: once
j_gene: TRBJ1-6
d_gene: .
v_gene: TRBV6-4
CDR3aa: CASSQTGQTNSPLHF
CDR3nt: TGTGCCAGCAGCCAGACAGGACAGACTAATTCACCCCTCCACTTT

abundance: .
j_gene: TRBJ2-7
d_gene: .
v_gene: TRBV6-1
CDR3aa: CASSMYSLEQYF
CDR3nt: TGTGCCAGCAGTATGTATTCTCTCGAGCAGTACTTC

abundance: once
j_gene: TRBJ1-2
d_gene: .
v_gene: TRBV21-1
CDR3aa: CASSKTSGPSYTF
CDR3nt: TGTGCCAGCAGCAAAACGTCAGGGCCTAGCTACACCTTC

abundance: .
j_gene: TRBJ2-1
d_gene: TRBD1
v_gene: TRBV27
CDR3aa: CASSPRQGLHNEQFF
CDR3nt: TGTGCCAGCAGTCCGAGACAGGGGCTCCACAATGAGCAGTTCTTC

abundance: .
j_gene: TRBJ2-7
d_gene: .
v_gene: TRBV7-6
CDR3aa: CASSLSFFGGIYEQYF
CDR3nt: TGTGCCAGCAGCTTAAGCTTTTTTGGGGGGATCTACGAGCAGTACTTC